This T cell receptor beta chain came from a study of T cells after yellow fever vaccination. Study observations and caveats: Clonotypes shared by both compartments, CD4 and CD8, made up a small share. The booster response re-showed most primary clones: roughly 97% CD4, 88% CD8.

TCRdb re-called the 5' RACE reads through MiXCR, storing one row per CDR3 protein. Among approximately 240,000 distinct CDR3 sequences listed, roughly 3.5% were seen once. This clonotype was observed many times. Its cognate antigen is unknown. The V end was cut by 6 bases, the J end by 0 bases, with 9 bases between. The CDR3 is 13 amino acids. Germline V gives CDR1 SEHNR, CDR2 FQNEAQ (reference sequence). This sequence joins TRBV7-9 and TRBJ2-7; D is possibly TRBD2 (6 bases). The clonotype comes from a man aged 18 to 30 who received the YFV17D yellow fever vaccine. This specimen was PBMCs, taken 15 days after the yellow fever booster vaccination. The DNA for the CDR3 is TGTGCCAGCAGGGCGGGGACCTCCTACGAGCAGTACTTC. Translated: CASRAGTSYEQYF.